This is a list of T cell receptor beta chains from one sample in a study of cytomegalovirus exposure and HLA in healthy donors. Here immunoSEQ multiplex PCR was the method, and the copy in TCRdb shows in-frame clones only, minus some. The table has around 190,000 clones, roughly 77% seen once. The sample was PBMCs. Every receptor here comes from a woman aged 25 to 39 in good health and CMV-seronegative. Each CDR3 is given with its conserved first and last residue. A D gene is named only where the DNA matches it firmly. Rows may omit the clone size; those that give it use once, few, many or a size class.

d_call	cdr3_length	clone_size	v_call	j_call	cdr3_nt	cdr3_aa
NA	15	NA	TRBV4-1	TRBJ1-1	TGCGCCAGCAGCCAGGGCCTGGGGCTGGGGACTGAAGCTTTCTTT	CASSQGLGLGTEAFF
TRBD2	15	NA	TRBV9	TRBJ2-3	TGTGCCAGCAGCGGGGGACTAGCGGGTGTAGATACGCAGTATTTT	CASSGGLAGVDTQYF
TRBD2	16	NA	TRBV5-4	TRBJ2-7	TGTGCCAGCAGCTTGGCAAGCGGGAGAGGCTCCTACGAGCAGTACTTC	CASSLASGRGSYEQYF
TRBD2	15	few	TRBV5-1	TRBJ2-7	TGCGCCAGCAGCTTGGACCGACAAGGGAGGGACGAGCAGTACTTC	CASSLDRQGRDEQYF
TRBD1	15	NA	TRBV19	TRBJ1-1	TGTGCCAGTAGGTATCCGGGACAGGCGAACACTGAAGCTTTCTTT	CASRYPGQANTEAFF
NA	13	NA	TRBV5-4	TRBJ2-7	TGTGCCGGTCGAAGGTGGGAGTCCTACGAGCAGTACTTC	CAGRRWESYEQYF
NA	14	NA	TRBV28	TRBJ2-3	TGTGCCAGCATGGAGAGCGGACGCACAGATACGCAGTATTTT	CASMESGRTDTQYF
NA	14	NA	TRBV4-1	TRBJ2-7	TGCGCCAGCAGCCAAGTTACACAGGGCTACGAGCAGTACTTC	CASSQVTQGYEQYF
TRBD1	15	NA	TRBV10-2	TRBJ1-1	TGCGCCAGCAGTGCCCCCCGGGACAGGGTCACTGAAGCTTTCTTT	CASSAPRDRVTEAFF
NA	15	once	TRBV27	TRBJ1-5	TGTGCCAGCAGTCGTAATGCGGGGATCAATCAGCCCCAGCATTTT	CASSRNAGINQPQHF
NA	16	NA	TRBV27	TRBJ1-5	TGTGCCAGCCGGGGGGCTCAAAGTTATAGCAATCAGCCCCAGCATTTT	CASRGAQSYSNQPQHF
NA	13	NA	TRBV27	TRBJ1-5	TGTGCCAGCAGTCTGATTGGTGGCAAATCCCAGCATTTT	CASSLIGGKSQHF
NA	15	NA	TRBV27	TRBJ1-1	TGTGCCAGCAGTTTATCGGGGGGAGTAGGTGCTGAAGCTTTCTTT	CASSLSGGVGAEAFF
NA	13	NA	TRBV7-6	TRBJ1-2	TGTGCCAGCAGCCCCGGGACAAACTATGGCTACACCTTC	CASSPGTNYGYTF
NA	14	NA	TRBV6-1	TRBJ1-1	TGTGCCAGCAGTGTGGACAACTGGAACACTGAAGCTTTCTTT	CASSVDNWNTEAFF
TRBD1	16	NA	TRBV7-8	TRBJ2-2	TGTGCCAGCAGCAGGACAGGGGGCGGAGGCACCGGGGAGCTGTTTTTT	CASSRTGGGGTGELFF
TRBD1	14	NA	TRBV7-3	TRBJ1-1	TGTGCCAGCAAGGCCGGACAGGGGAACACTGAAGCTTTCTTT	CASKAGQGNTEAFF
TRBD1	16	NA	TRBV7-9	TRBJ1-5	TGTGCCAGCAGCTCTGAGGGACAGGGCCGAAATCAGCCCCAGCATTTT	CASSSEGQGRNQPQHF
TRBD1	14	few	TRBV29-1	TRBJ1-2	TGCAGCGTTGAAGTGAAGGGACAGCCCTATGGCTACACCTTC	CSVEVKGQPYGYTF
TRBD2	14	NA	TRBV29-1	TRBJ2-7	TGCAGCGTTGCGGGACTAGCGGGCGCCTACGAGCAGTACTTC	CSVAGLAGAYEQYF
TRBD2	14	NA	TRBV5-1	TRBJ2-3	TGCGCCAGCAGCCCGGGGGGGCTGGGAGATACGCAGTATTTT	CASSPGGLGDTQYF
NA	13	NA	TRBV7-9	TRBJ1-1	TGTGCCAGCAGCTTATGGGGGGACACTGAAGCTTTCTTT	CASSLWGDTEAFF
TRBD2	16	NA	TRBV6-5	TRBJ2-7	TGTGCCAGCAGTTCTCCGGGGATAGCGGGTGCCTACGAGCAGTACTTC	CASSSPGIAGAYEQYF
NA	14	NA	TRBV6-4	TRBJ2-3	TGTGCCAGCAGTGTCGAAGGGGGCACAGATACGCAGTATTTT	CASSVEGGTDTQYF
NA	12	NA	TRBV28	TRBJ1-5	TGTGCCAGCACGCGACAGAATCAGCCCCAGCATTTT	CASTRQNQPQHF
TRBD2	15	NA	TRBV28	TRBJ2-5	TGTGCCAGCGCCCAACCGGGACTACACGGTGGGACCCAGTACTTC	CASAQPGLHGGTQYF
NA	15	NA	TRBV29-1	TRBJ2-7	TGCAGCGTTGGACCCTATCGGGACAACTCCTACGAGCAGTACTTC	CSVGPYRDNSYEQYF
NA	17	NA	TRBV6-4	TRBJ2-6	TGTGCCAGCAGTGACTCGTCTGGGGGGTCTGGGGCCAACGTCCTGACTTTC	CASSDSSGGSGANVLTF
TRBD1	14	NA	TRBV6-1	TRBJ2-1	TGTGCCAGCAATTTACAGGGGTCCTACAATGAGCAGTTCTTC	CASNLQGSYNEQFF
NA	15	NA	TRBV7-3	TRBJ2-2	TGTGCCAGCAGCCCCCAGACAGTGAACACCGGGGAGCTGTTTTTT	CASSPQTVNTGELFF
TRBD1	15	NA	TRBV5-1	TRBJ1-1	TGCGCCAGCAGCACCGCAACAGGGGTGAACACTGAAGCTTTCTTT	CASSTATGVNTEAFF
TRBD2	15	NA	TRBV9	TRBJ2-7	TGTGCCAGCAGCACTAGCGGGGGGATCACCTACGAGCAGTACTTC	CASSTSGGITYEQYF
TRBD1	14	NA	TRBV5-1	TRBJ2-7	TGCGCCAGCAGCTTGACAGGGGTTACCTACGAGCAGTACTTC	CASSLTGVTYEQYF
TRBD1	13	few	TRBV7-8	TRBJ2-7	TGTGCCAGCAGCGCGCGACAGGGCCACGAGCAGTACTTC	CASSARQGHEQYF
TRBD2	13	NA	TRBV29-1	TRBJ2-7	TGCAGCGCCCGCCGCGGGACTAACTACGAGCAGTACTTC	CSARRGTNYEQYF
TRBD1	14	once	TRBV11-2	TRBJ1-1	TGTGCCAGCAGCTTCCACAGGGGTGCCACTGAAGCTTTCTTT	CASSFHRGATEAFF
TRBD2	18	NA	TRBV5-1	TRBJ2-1	TGCGCCAGCAGCTTGGCCGGGCGGGGGTCTGCCTCCTACAATGAGCAGTTCTTC	CASSLAGRGSASYNEQFF
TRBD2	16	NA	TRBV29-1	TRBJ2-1	TGCAGCGTTGATCCCGCTACTAGCGGGAGTCTCAATGAGCAGTTCTTC	CSVDPATSGSLNEQFF
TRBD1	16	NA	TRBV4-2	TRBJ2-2	TGTGCCAGCAGCCAAGAGTTAGGGGGCCGATTCGGGGAGCTGTTTTTT	CASSQELGGRFGELFF
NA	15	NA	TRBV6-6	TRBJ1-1	TGTGCCAGCAGTTACTCGAAGTCAACAGGGCCCTCACCTTTCTTT	CASSYSKSTGPSPFF